This T cell receptor beta chain derives from a study of Ad26.COV2.S vaccination and SARS-CoV-2 variants. As for treatment: around 19 received Ad26.COV2.S at low or high dose, single or two shots; about five received placebo; per-sample allocation not given. On day 63 after the first injection, vaccine and placebo recipients gave samples. The V end was cut by 0 bases, the J end by 8 bases, with 8 bases between. The CDR3 runs to 13 residues. The V gene's germline CDR1 is LGHNA and CDR2 YNFKEQ. Profiling relied on immunoSEQ multiplex PCR, and the TCRdb table lists in-frame clones only, not all of them. Here the sample spans 250,000 to 300,000 clones, around 87% being singletons. Study results and limitations: TCR breadth and depth analyses may have underestimated total T cell responses. Spike-specific TCR breadth was greater after Ad26.COV2.S than placebo.

Concerning this clone: Its specificity is not known.

V is TRBV4-2 and J is TRBJ2-1; D call uncertain. The sample in question was peripheral blood, obtained in a trial of Ad26.COV2.S vaccine versus placebo. The receptor comes from a person between 18 and 65 years old who received the Ad26.COV2.S COVID-19 vaccine or a placebo. The CDR3 region has the DNA TGTGCCAGCAGCCAAGACAAAGGTCATGAGCAGTTCTTC. Translating gives CASSQDKGHEQFF.